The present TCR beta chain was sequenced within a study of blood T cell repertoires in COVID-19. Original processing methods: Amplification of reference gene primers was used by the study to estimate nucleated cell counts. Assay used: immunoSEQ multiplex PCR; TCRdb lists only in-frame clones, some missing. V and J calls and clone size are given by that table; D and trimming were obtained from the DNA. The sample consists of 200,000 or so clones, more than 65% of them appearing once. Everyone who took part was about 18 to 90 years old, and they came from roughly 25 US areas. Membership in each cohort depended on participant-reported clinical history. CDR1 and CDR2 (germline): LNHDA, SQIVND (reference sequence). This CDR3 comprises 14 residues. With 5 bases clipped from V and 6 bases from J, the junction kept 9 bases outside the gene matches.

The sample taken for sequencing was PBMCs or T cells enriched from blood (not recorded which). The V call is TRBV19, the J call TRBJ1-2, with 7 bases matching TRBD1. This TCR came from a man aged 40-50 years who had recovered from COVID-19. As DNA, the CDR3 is TGTGCCAGTAGTGTCGGACAGGCCGGGAATGGCTACACCTTC. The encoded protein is CASSVGQAGNGYTF.